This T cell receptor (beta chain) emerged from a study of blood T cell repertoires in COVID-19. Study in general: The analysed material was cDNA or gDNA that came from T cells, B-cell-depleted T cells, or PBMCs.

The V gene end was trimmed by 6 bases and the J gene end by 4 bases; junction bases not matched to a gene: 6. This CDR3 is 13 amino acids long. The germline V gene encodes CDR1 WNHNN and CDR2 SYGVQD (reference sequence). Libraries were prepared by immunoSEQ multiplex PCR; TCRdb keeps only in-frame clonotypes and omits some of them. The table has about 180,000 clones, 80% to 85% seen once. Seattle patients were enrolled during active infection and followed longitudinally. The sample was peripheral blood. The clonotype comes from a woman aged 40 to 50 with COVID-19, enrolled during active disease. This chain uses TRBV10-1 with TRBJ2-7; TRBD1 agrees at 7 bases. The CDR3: CASSPGQMYEQYF. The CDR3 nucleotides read TGCGCCAGCAGCCCGGGACAGATGTACGAGCAGTACTTC.